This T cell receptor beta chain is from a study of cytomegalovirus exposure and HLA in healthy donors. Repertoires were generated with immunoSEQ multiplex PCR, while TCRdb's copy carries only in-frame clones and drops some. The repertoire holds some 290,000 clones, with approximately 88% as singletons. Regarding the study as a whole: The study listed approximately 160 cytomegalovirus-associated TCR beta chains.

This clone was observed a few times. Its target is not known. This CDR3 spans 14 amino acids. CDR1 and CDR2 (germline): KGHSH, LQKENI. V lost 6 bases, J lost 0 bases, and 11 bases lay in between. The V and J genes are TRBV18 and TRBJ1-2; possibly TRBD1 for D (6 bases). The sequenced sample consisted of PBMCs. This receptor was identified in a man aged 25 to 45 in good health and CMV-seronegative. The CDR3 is CASSRQDSNYGYTF. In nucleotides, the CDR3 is TGTGCCAGCTCCCGACAGGACTCTAACTATGGCTACACCTTC.